The table lists the clone carrying this T cell receptor (beta chain) with a count of one. Its antigen is not identified. Time point reported: late sampling 161 to 241 days after vaccination in a few convalescent patients. The treatment was: roughly 11-day PBMC culture with coronavirus spike peptide pools or control peptides (ViraFEST assay). The data stem from a study of vaccination and CD4 T cells after COVID-19. An Oncomine TCR Beta short-read assay was used to sequence the DNA from cultured CD4+ T cells. TCRdb re-called the PCR reads through MiXCR, storing one row per CDR3 protein. The sample contains about 20,000 distinct CDR3 sequences, roughly 40% of which appear only once. The germline V gene encodes CDR1 DFQATT and CDR2 SNEGSKA (reference sequence). V trimming: 4 bases; J trimming: 1 base; junction bases outside the gene matches: 8. The CDR3 spans 15 residues.

The chain combines TRBV20-1 with TRBJ2-5, with 8 bases lining up with TRBD2. The receptor was isolated from a human donor who had recovered from COVID-19. Sequencing used CD4+ T cells from blood, cultured in vitro, obtained about 7 months after SARS-CoV-2 vaccination. The CDR3 region has the DNA TGCAGTGCTAAAAGTGCCGGGAGGGCCCAAGAGACCCAGTACTTC. Translation: CSAKSAGRAQETQYF.